The subject of this entry is one T cell receptor beta chain. Its antigen remains unknown. Treatment for all HIV-infected participants took place in the United States. The sample comes from a study of long-term antiretroviral therapy in people with HIV. Study-wide results and caveats: ART adherence, viral resistance and therapy changes went undocumented. Blood in the study was drawn between the mid-2000s and the late 2010s, possibly under older ART regimens, which may be less effective than current ones.

The immunoSEQ assay was v3.0, run at survey level. Per-sample TRB depth target: roughly 40,000-50,000 T-cell genomes. TCRdb's copy holds only in-frame clones and misses some; the assay was immunoSEQ multiplex PCR. This table holds over 25,000 clones, 80% to 90% found once. The V gene lost 2 bases and the J gene lost 4 bases, with 14 bases spanning the gap. From germline, CDR1 is KGHSH and CDR2 LQKENI. The CDR3 spans 16 residues. This TCR was sampled from a man aged 40-49 years with HIV. The sequencing used unsorted PBMCs, collected 3 years after starting antiretroviral therapy. The chain employs TRBV18 and TRBJ2-2; D might be TRBD2 (5 bases). This CDR3 reads CASSPRAERATGELFF. CDR3 DNA sequence: TGTGCCAGCTCACCAAGGGCCGAGAGGGCCACCGGGGAGCTGTTTTTT.